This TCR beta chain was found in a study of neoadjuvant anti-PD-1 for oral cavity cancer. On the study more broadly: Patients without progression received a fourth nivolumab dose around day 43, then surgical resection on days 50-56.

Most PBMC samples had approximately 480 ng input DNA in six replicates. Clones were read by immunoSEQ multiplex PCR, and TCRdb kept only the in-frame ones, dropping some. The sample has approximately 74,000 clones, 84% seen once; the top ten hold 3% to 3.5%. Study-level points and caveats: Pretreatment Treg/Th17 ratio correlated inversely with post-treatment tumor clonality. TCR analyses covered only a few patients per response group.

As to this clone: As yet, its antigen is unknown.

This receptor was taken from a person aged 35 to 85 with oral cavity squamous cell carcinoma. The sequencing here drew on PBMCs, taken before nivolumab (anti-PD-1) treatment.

The CDR3 DNA follows: TGTGCCAGCAGCTCCGGACAGATGAGAGAGACCCAGTACTTC. It codes for CASSSGQMRETQYF. J is TRBJ2-5 and V is TRBV7-3, with D maybe TRBD1 (6 bases). V gave up 4 bases and J gave up 4 bases, with 13 bases separating them. Germline assignment: CDR1 SGHTA and CDR2 FQGTGA. CDR3 length: 14 amino acids.